These T cell receptor beta chains were read from a single sample in a study of blood T cell repertoires in COVID-19. Measured with immunoSEQ multiplex PCR; TCRdb has only the in-frame clones, and not every one. The table records around 130,000 clones, 75% to 90% of them present only once. Sequencing used peripheral blood. The receptors originated from an elderly woman with acute or convalescent COVID-19. The CDR3 runs from the conserved cysteine through the conserved F or W. The D gene is left open where the match is weak. Rows may omit the clone size; those that give it use once, few, many or a size class.

V gene	J gene	clone size	CDR3 length	D gene	CDR3 DNA	CDR3 protein
TRBV7-9	TRBJ1-4	-	15	-	TGTGCCAGCAGCCCCCTTGGCGGGGCAAGTGGAAAACTGTTTTTT	CASSPLGGASGKLFF
TRBV6-5	TRBJ1-4	-	13	TRBD1	TGTGCCAGCAGTACCGGACAGGGAGGAAAACTGTTTTTT	CASSTGQGGKLFF
TRBV5-4	TRBJ2-5	-	15	TRBD1	TGTGCCAGCAGCTCGCCGGGACAGCCTCAAGAGACCCAGTACTTC	CASSSPGQPQETQYF
TRBV27	TRBJ2-1	-	13	TRBD2	TGTGCCAGCAGTCCCTGGGGGGGAGGTGAGCAGTTCTTC	CASSPWGGGEQFF
TRBV4-1	TRBJ1-1	-	17	-	TGCGCCAGCAGCCAAGGGGGCAGGGGCCGATTGAACACTGAAGCTTTCTTT	CASSQGGRGRLNTEAFF
TRBV10-3	TRBJ1-2	-	16	TRBD1	TGTGCCATCAGTGAGTACGCCGGACAGGGAAAGGATGGCTACACCTTC	CAISEYAGQGKDGYTF
TRBV27	TRBJ2-7	few	19	TRBD2	TGTGCCAGCAGTTTTCGGTTGGTAGTGCAGGGACTAGCGGCCTACGAGCAGTACTTC	CASSFRLVVQGLAAYEQYF
TRBV6-5	TRBJ2-1	-	12	TRBD2	TGTGCCAGCCGGGGGGGGGCCAATGAGCAGTTCTTC	CASRGGANEQFF
TRBV2	TRBJ1-5	-	14	-	TGTGCCAGCAGTGAAACGTTGGGGAGGGGGCCCCAGCATTTT	CASSETLGRGPQHF
TRBV6-5	TRBJ1-6	-	16	-	TGTGCCAGCAGTTACACCATTGGGCAGGGGAATTCACCCCTCCACTTT	CASSYTIGQGNSPLHF
TRBV5-5	TRBJ1-1	-	14	-	TGTGCCAGCAGCTTGGTCGGTCGGAGCACTGAAGCTTTCTTT	CASSLVGRSTEAFF
TRBV21-1	TRBJ2-2	-	10	-	TGTGCCAGCATTAGCGGGGAGCTGTTTTTT	CASISGELFF
TRBV6-5	TRBJ1-6	-	14	-	TGTGCCAGCAGTTACGGACAGCCGGATTCACCCCTCCACTTT	CASSYGQPDSPLHF
TRBV20-1	TRBJ1-6	once	15	TRBD1	TGCAGTGCTAGTTATACAGGGGGCTATAATTCACCCCTCCACTTT	CSASYTGGYNSPLHF
TRBV30	TRBJ2-1	-	15	-	TGTGCCTGGAGTTGGCACGGGGGGCCGGCCAATGAGCAGTTCTTC	CAWSWHGGPANEQFF
TRBV11-1	TRBJ2-1	-	16	TRBD2	TGTGCCAGCAGCCTCCTAGCGGGGGGTAATTACAATGAGCAGTTCTTC	CASSLLAGGNYNEQFF
TRBV10-1	TRBJ1-1	once	16	-	TGCGCCAGCAGTGACCCCCTTAGAGAACCTGACACTGAAGCTTTCTTT	CASSDPLREPDTEAFF